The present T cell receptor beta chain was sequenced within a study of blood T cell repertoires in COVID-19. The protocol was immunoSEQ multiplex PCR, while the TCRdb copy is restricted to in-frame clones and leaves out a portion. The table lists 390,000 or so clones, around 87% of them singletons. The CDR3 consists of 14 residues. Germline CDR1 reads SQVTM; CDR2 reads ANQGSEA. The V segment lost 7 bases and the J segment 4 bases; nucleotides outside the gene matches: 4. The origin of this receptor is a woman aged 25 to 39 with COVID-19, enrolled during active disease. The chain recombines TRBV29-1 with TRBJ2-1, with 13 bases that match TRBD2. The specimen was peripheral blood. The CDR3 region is CSGGLAGVYNEQFF. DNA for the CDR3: TGCAGCGGCGGACTAGCGGGAGTGTACAATGAGCAGTTCTTC.